The present T cell receptor (beta chain) was sequenced within a study of cytomegalovirus exposure and HLA in healthy donors. Use of 60 Vbeta and 13 Jbeta primers characterized the PCR. Assay used: immunoSEQ multiplex PCR; TCRdb lists only in-frame clones, some missing. This table has approximately 130,000 clones, around 78% appearing once. The ends were cut back, 1 base at V and 5 bases at J, with 3 bases in the middle. Germline CDR1 is PRHDT and CDR2 is FYEKMQ (reference sequence). This CDR3 is 12 amino acids long. The sequencing input was PBMCs. This chain links TRBV13 with TRBJ1-3; D is uncertain. This clonotype was sampled from a middle-aged woman in good health and CMV-seronegative. CDR3 sequence: CASSLDRNTIYF. In DNA form, the CDR3 reads TGTGCCAGCAGCTTAGATAGAAACACCATATATTTT. Full variable domain (rest looked up from reference TRBV13 and TRBJ1-3): AAGVIQSPRHLIKEKRETATLKCYPIPRHDTVYWYQQGPGQDPQFLISFYEKMQSDKGSIPDRFSAQQFSDYHSELNMSSLELGDSALYFCASSLDRNTIYFGEGSWLTVV.